This T cell receptor (beta chain) was obtained from a study of T cells in Graves' hyperthyroidism and ophthalmopathy (dated by TCRdb to between 2019 and 2020). About the study as a whole: Peripheral blood was sampled at the time of initial diagnosis, prior to any treatment. TCR V-J signatures able to tell the groups apart were searched for in a discovery cohort of 90 to 100 patients, of whom around 43 had Graves' ophthalmopathy and roughly 57 had stable Graves' hyperthyroidism. Whether ophthalmopathy could be predicted prospectively was tested in an independent validation cohort made up of under 20 hyperthyroidism patients plus 17 patients who later progressed to ophthalmopathy. The approximately 98 discovery patients were randomly divided into training and test sets at a 7:3 ratio. The study also compared thyroid tissue and blood T-cell repertoires from more than five Graves' hyperthyroidism patients. After blood sampling, hyperthyroidism patients were treated with methimazole at a starting dose of 30 mg daily, and ophthalmopathy patients were treated with high-dose intravenous methylprednisolone. The paper reports TCR Vbeta CDR3 sequencing of some 140 peripheral blood samples: approximately 43 ophthalmopathy, approximately 74 hyperthyroidism and 17 progressor patients.

A patient counted as having stable Graves' hyperthyroidism if no progression to ophthalmopathy occurred over 18 months of follow-up. Hyperthyroidism patients were aged 18 to 65 years and newly diagnosed, with disease duration of less than 2 months. Exclusion was applied to patients with uncontrolled infections, other autoimmune diseases, pregnancy or lactation. Diagnoses relied on clinical symptoms, serum thyroxine and TRAb, thyroid ultrasound and orbital computed tomography. PBMCs were separated from 10 ml of fresh peripheral blood using Ficoll-Paque density gradient centrifugation. Total RNA was extracted with Trizol reagent, and quality was checked on an Agilent 2100 Bioanalyzer. What the authors observed across the whole study: Blood samples also contained most of the expanded thyroid clonotypes (frequency above 0.001), which suggests that blood repertoires may reflect thyroid immune responses. In cross-validation, a model built on a 13 V-J signature told ophthalmopathy apart from stable hyperthyroidism with 85% to 90% sensitivity and around 81% specificity, and in testing the same model reached 80%/75%. During validation, the model predicted progression to ophthalmopathy a median of around 7 months ahead of onset, with almost 71% sensitivity and around 72% specificity. Sample size was not statistically predetermined, and investigators were not blinded to group allocation.

Amplification of TCR beta CDR3 regions was carried out from RNA transcripts. For the first round of RT-PCR on the TCR CDR3, the HTBI primer set was used together with the Qiagen OneStep RT-PCR kit. The libraries were constructed in a second round of multiplex PCR and then size-selected and purified. Paired-end sequencing of the libraries was performed with 100 bp reads on an Illumina HiSeq2000. The authors' analysis ran thus. Raw data were processed with SOAPnuke, discarding reads with adapters, uncalled bases, mean Phred below 15, or no exact constant-primer or identifier match. High-quality paired reads were merged using COPE v1.2.5, and each unique nucleotide sequence was defined as a clonotype. Clonotypes were aligned to IMGT TRBV, TRBD and TRBJ reference segments using MiTCR v1.1. Only V-J combinations with frequency above 0.0001, covering roughly 99% of repertoires, were analysed. The TCS score was defined as the ratio of F50 (clonal expansion) to E x V (chaos), calculated using BLOSUM62-based TCRdist between CDR3 peptides within each V-J. Welch's t-statistics and random forest reduced around 550 V-J features to 13, which were used in a naive Bayes classifier (R e1071). TCRdb redid the processing of the public reads, applying fastp at Q25 and MiXCR, and retained in-frame beta chains. Every entry covers one CDR3 protein and lists the most common genes and DNA from its rows. TCRdb's processing, not the authors' own work, is the source of the V and J calls. Within this sample are around 300,000 distinct CDR3 sequences, with approximately 15% of them counted one time only. Clones ranked in the top ten supply 7.9% of the sample.

CDR1 and CDR2 (SGDLS, YYNGEE) derive from the germline V gene. Measured from the cysteine to the phenylalanine, the CDR3 is 15 residues long. The DNA shown is the 45-base CDR3, in frame from base 1. Trimmed from V: 6 bases; trimmed from J: 5 bases; junction bases lacking a gene match: 6. A remark on this clonotype: No antigen is known for it. The input lacks base qualities; no much larger clone sits a single base away.

The sequencing input was blood. This clonotype was sampled from a woman aged 40 to 55 with Graves' hyperthyroidism. The sequence joins TRBV9 to TRBJ1-5, with 12 bases aligning to TRBD1. The sequenced DNA is TGTGCCAGCACTCCGGGACAGGGGGCGGATCAGCCCCAGCATTTT. This encodes CASTPGQGADQPQHF.